This T cell receptor beta chain comes out of a study of shared clonotypes between healthy human individuals. Findings of the study overall: The sharing of roughly 5% of naive CD4 clonotypes was seen across a few donors. Some clonotypes were shared by all four sorted-subset donors, while others were not shared. The non-shared ones had lower generation probabilities than the shared ones. The researchers took only blood, and tissue repertoires probably look different.

Data came from immunoSEQ multiplex PCR; TCRdb stores just in-frame clones and leaves some out. The table includes approximately 640,000 clones, less than 95% detected once. The CDR3 length is 15 residues. V shed 3 bases and J shed 0 bases, with 11 bases lying between them. Looked up from germline, CDR1 is KGHSH and CDR2 is LQKENI. As regards this clone: As yet, its antigen is unknown.

Sequencing used memory CD8+ T cells from PBMCs. Subset indicated: CD45RO+ cells pooled with CCR7-negative TemRA cells. This TCR was recovered from a young man in good health. Some clones in this sample may be carry-over from other donors' samples. The V call is TRBV18, the J call TRBJ2-5, with D tentatively TRBD1 (6 bases). In DNA, the CDR3 is TGTGCCAGCTCACCCTGGGACACCTACCAAGAGACCCAGTACTTC. Translated: CASSPWDTYQETQYF.